The 32 T cell receptor beta chains reported below all come from one sample, sequenced in a study of T-cell memory formation after mild COVID-19. TCRdb used MiXCR to reprocess the 5' RACE reads, holding one entry per CDR3 protein. The repertoire includes 200,000 to 250,000 distinct CDR3 sequences, 27% of them detected once, and over 9.5% sits in the top ten. The sample was PBMCs or a T cell subset sorted from them (not recorded which). These receptors came from an adult woman who had mild COVID-19 (a few samples of this study predate the infection). Cell type and time point are not known.

This clonotype was counted between two and nine times. The chain carries TRBV7-2 and TRBJ2-2; no clear D gene. The CDR3 loop spans 16 amino acids. Trimming took off 2 bases at V and 6 bases at J, with 16 bases between the two ends. Germline-derived CDR1 and CDR2 are SGHTA and FQGNSA. The CDR3 protein is CASSLRQAPSSGELFF. Here the CDR3 DNA reads TGTGCCAGCAGCTTACGGCAGGCCCCTTCTTCCGGGGAGCTGTTTTTT.

The rearrangement links TRBV27 to TRBJ1-1, with no clear D. The CDR3 is 13 amino acids. Germline V lookup: CDR1 MNHEY, CDR2 SMNVEV (reference sequence). The ends were cut back, 0 bases at V and 1 base at J, with 3 bases in the middle. CDR3 region: CASSLSKNTEAFF. As DNA, the CDR3 is TGTGCCAGCAGTTTATCGAAGAACACTGAAGCTTTCTTT.

This clonotype was detected a few times. The chain carries TRBV12-3 or TRBV12-4 and TRBJ2-1, with 8 nucleotides matching TRBD2. Losses at the gene ends were 7 bases for V and 12 bases for J; bases not matched to a gene: 8. This CDR3 has 12 amino acids. CDR3 loop: CASTDSGLGQFF. The CDR3 DNA reads TGTGCCAGCACCGACTCGGGACTAGGGCAGTTCTTC.

This clonotype showed up just a few times. The genes are TRBV5-1 and TRBJ2-3; D uncertain. Per germline, CDR1 SGHRS and CDR2 YFSETQ. The V gene lost 2 bases and the J gene lost 0 bases, with 19 bases spanning the gap. This CDR3 comprises 18 residues. This CDR3 is CASSFDGHQPSSTDTQYF. CDR3 nucleotides: TGCGCCAGCAGCTTCGACGGCCACCAACCGTCTAGCACAGATACGCAGTATTTT.

A few counts support this clonotype. The V gene is TRBV7-9, the J gene TRBJ2-1; weak D call: TRBD1 (6 bases). V lost 3 bases and J 5 bases, leaving 17 bases between the germline ends. The CDR3 contains 16 residues. Germline V lookup: CDR1 SEHNR, CDR2 FQNEAQ (reference sequence). The CDR3 protein is CASSFVSGTYNNEQFF. The CDR3 bases are TGTGCCAGCAGCTTCGTCTCCGGGACATATAACAATGAGCAGTTCTTC.

The chain recombines TRBV10-2 with TRBJ2-2; a possible D gene is TRBD2 (5 bases). V was shortened by 2 bases and J by 4 bases, with 5 bases between the two germline ends. The CDR3 is 13 residues long. The V gene's germline CDR1 is WSHSY and CDR2 SAAADI. The CDR3 protein is CASSEEGTGELFF. In DNA, the CDR3 is TGCGCCAGCAGTGAGGAGGGCACCGGGGAGCTGTTTTTT.

This clonotype was observed a handful of times. At one end the junction does not follow the germline gene, possibly because of a read error. V usage is TRBV20-1 and J usage is TRBJ2-5; no clear D. Per germline, CDR1 DFQATT and CDR2 SNEGSKA (reference sequence). The CDR3 spans 11 residues. CDR3 in amino acids: CSARVGVLAPF. The CDR3 DNA is TGCAGTGCTAGGGTGGGCGTACTTGCGCCTTTC.

The rearrangement uses TRBV12-3 or TRBV12-4 and TRBJ1-5, with a possible D match to TRBD1 (6 bases). Trimming shortened V by 7 bases and J by 1 base, and 17 bases separated the two germline ends. The CDR3 covers 16 residues. CDR3 in DNA: TGTGCCAGCACCCCCAAGGGACACCAGAGCAATCAGCCCCAGCATTTT. It codes for CASTPKGHQSNQPQHF.

The rearrangement uses TRBV10-3 and TRBJ2-5, with no clear D. The CDR3 covers 13 residues. Deletions cut 3 bases from V and 5 bases from J, with 10 bases between. The germline V gene has CDR1 ENHRY and CDR2 SYGVKD. The CDR3 here is CAISDRALETQYF. CDR3 bases: TGTGCCATCAGTGATAGGGCGCTGGAGACCCAGTACTTC.

The gene calls are TRBV9 and TRBJ1-1, with D possibly TRBD1 on 5 matching bases. CDR3 length equals 14 residues. The V end lost 4 bases, the J end lost 2 bases, and 12 bases lay between the germline ends. Germline CDR1 reads SGDLS; CDR2 reads YYNGEE. Written as DNA, the CDR3 is TGTGCCAGCAGCCCTCTAGGGACCAACACTGAAGCTTTCTTT. This sequence encodes CASSPLGTNTEAFF.

This clonotype showed up just a few times. The chain joins TRBV11-1 to TRBJ2-2; 11 bases fit TRBD1. V dropped 6 bases and J dropped 3; count of bases not matched to a gene: 6. The CDR3 consists of 16 residues. Germline loops: CDR1 SGHAT, CDR2 FQDESV (reference sequence). CDR3 sequence (DNA): TGTGCCAGCAGACACCGGGACAGGGGGTACACCGGGGAGCTGTTTTTT. It codes for CASRHRDRGYTGELFF.

The V and J genes are TRBV7-2 and TRBJ1-1, with a tentative D call TRBD1 (6 bases). V lost 4 bases to trimming and J lost 0 bases, with 12 bases between them. This CDR3 is built from 15 residues. Germline assignment: CDR1 SGHTA and CDR2 FQGNSA. The CDR3 region is CASSSPDRLNTEAFF. CDR3 bases: TGTGCCAGCAGCTCCCCCGACAGGTTGAACACTGAAGCTTTCTTT. Full variable domain (outside the CDR3, taken from reference TRBV7-2 and TRBJ1-1): GAGVSQSPSNKVTEKGKDVELRCDPISGHTALYWYRQSLGQGLEFLIYFQGNSAPDKSGLPSDRFSAERTGGSVSTLTIQRTQQEDSAVYLCASSSPDRLNTEAFFGQGTRLTVV.

This clonotype was seen a few times. V is TRBV29-1 and J is TRBJ2-1, with D possibly TRBD1 on 6 matching bases. Germline values: CDR1 SQVTM, CDR2 ANQGSEA. CDR3 length: 15 amino acids. V lost 1 base and J 6 bases, leaving 16 bases between the germline ends. CDR3 residues: CSVEGMWQGSNEQFF. The CDR3 bases are TGCAGCGTTGAAGGAATGTGGCAGGGGAGCAATGAGCAGTTCTTC.

This rearrangement joins TRBV3-1 to TRBJ2-3; possible D gene TRBD1, 6 bases. Germline values: CDR1 LGHDT, CDR2 YNNKEL (reference sequence). V lost 8 bases to trimming and J lost 4 bases, with 13 bases between them. CDR3 length: 13 amino acids. The CDR3 is CASLKAGADTQYF. The CDR3 nucleotides are TGTGCCAGCTTGAAGGCAGGGGCAGATACGCAGTATTTT.

This clonotype appeared a few times. The rearrangement uses TRBV12-2 and TRBJ2-7. TRBV12-2 counts as a pseudogene. The CDR3 runs 16 residues. In DNA, the CDR3 is TGTGCAAGTCGCTCACAAATAAGGGAGAGCTCCTACGAGCAGTACTTC. As protein: CASRSQIRESSYEQYF.

The V gene is TRBV20-1, the J gene TRBJ2-7, with TRBD2 identical over 12 bases. V shed 6 bases, J shed 2 bases, and the junction held 8 bases outside the gene matches. Germline V gene sequence: CDR1 DFQATT, CDR2 SNEGSKA (reference sequence). This CDR3 region has 15 residues. In DNA form, the CDR3 reads TGCAGTGCGCAACCTCTAGCGGGAGGGCCCTACGAGCAGTACTTC. Translating gives CSAQPLAGGPYEQYF.

The chain couples TRBV20-1 to TRBJ1-1; D gene ambiguous. The CDR3 runs to 11 residues. Per germline, CDR1 DFQATT and CDR2 SNEGSKA (reference sequence). Trimming cost V 1 base and J 3 bases, with 3 bases left between them. In DNA, the CDR3 is TGCAGTGCTAGAGGGGACACTGAAGCTTTCTTT. It codes for CSARGDTEAFF.

This clonotype was seen only a few times. This sequence joins TRBV24-1 and TRBJ2-3; 9 bases are shared with TRBD1. The CDR3 covers 17 residues. Germline V lookup: CDR1 KGHDR, CDR2 SFDVKD. V was clipped by 2 bases and J by 2 bases; unmatched bases: 7. The CDR3 here is CATSDSPDRGPTDTQYF. The CDR3 DNA is TGTGCCACCAGTGATTCCCCGGACAGGGGACCCACAGATACGCAGTATTTT.

This clonotype was detected only a few times. The chain links TRBV7-8 to TRBJ2-7, with a weak D call TRBD1 (5 bases). Germline-derived CDR1 and CDR2 are SGHVS and FQNEAQ. With 6 bases removed from V and 0 bases from J, the gap between germline ends came to 12 bases. The CDR3 contains 14 residues. In nucleotides, the CDR3 is TGTGCCAGCAGTGAGACAGCGTACTCCTACGAGCAGTACTTC. Residues: CASSETAYSYEQYF.

This clonotype showed up just a few times. The V call is TRBV7-3, the J call TRBJ2-1; the D gene could be TRBD1 or TRBD2 (6 bases each). Germline values: CDR1 SGHTA, CDR2 FQGTGA. With 4 bases removed from V and 8 bases from J, the gap between germline ends came to 12 bases. The CDR3 runs 13 residues. The CDR3 protein is CASSSDRRDEQFF. The CDR3 region has the DNA TGTGCCAGCAGCTCCGACAGGAGGGATGAGCAGTTCTTC.

The sample holds a few counts of this clonotype. V and J are TRBV18 and TRBJ2-7, with TRBD2 matching over 10 bases. The CDR3 loop spans 16 amino acids. V gave up 3 bases and J gave up 4 bases; unmatched junction bases: 9. Per germline, CDR1 KGHSH and CDR2 LQKENI. The CDR3 reads CASSPPGTSVLYEQYF. As DNA, the CDR3 is TGTGCCAGCTCACCCCCCGGGACTAGCGTCCTGTACGAGCAGTACTTC.

The rearrangement links TRBV7-2 to TRBJ1-6; TRBD1 agrees at 7 bases. Losses at the gene ends were 4 bases for V and 7 bases for J; bases not matched to a gene: 4. The CDR3 is made up of 14 amino acids. Per germline, CDR1 SGHTA and CDR2 FQGNSA. CDR3 DNA sequence: TGTGCCAGCAGCTACAGGGGTAGCAATTCACCCCTCCACTTT. This gives the protein CASSYRGSNSPLHF.

The rearrangement links TRBV11-2 to TRBJ2-7, with TRBD2 matching 10 bases. Trimming at V came to 4 bases and at J to 3 bases, leaving 3 bases not matched to a gene. The CDR3 has 14 residues. CDR1 and CDR2 from the germline V gene are SGHAT and FQNNGV. CDR3 DNA: TGTGCCAGCAGCTCCACTAGCGGGAACTACGAGCAGTACTTC. Amino acids: CASSSTSGNYEQYF.

The chain recombines TRBV20-1 with TRBJ2-1; 11 bases match TRBD2. The germline V gene encodes CDR1 DFQATT and CDR2 SNEGSKA (reference sequence). This CDR3 has 14 amino acids. V was pared by 1 base and J by 7 bases, with 3 bases of the junction left unmatched. CDR3 sequence reads: CSARGVAGGNEQFF. The CDR3 DNA follows: TGCAGTGCTAGAGGGGTAGCGGGAGGGAATGAGCAGTTCTTC.

There are many counts of this clonotype. The chain links TRBV13 to TRBJ2-3; TRBD1 matches at 8 bases. Germline CDR1 reads PRHDT; CDR2 reads FYEKMQ (reference sequence). The CDR3 sequence is 15 residues long. V lost 5 bases and J lost 1; bases outside the gene matches: 5. The CDR3 here is CASSLDRVGTDTQYF. Written as DNA, the CDR3 is TGTGCCAGCAGCCTGGACAGGGTTGGCACAGATACGCAGTATTTT.

The chain couples TRBV9 to TRBJ2-3; the D gene could be TRBD1 or TRBD2 (5 bases each). CDR3 length: 14 amino acids. The germline CDR1 and CDR2 sequences are SGDLS and YYNGEE. The V end was cut by 3 bases, the J end by 5 bases, with 13 bases between. CDR3 in DNA: TGTGCCAGCAGCGGACAGCTCGGAGGAGATACGCAGTATTTT. Protein product: CASSGQLGGDTQYF.

This clonotype came up a few times. This chain links TRBV7-3 with TRBJ1-1; perhaps TRBD1 as D (5 bases). The CDR3 runs 14 residues. Germline CDR1 is SGHTA and CDR2 is FQGTGA. The ends were cut back, 0 bases at V and 5 bases at J, with 10 bases in the middle. The CDR3, as DNA: TGTGCCAGCAGCTTAACTGATAGGGGTACTGAAGCTTTCTTT. This sequence encodes CASSLTDRGTEAFF.

The V call is TRBV5-1, the J call TRBJ1-3, with D possibly matching TRBD1 (5 bases). This CDR3 comprises 17 residues. V dropped 0 bases and J dropped 0 bases, with 13 bases sitting between them. CDR1 and CDR2 (germline): SGHRS, YFSETQ. CDR3 in DNA: TGCGCCAGCAGCTTGGATCTGGGGCTCTCCTCTGGAAACACCATATATTTT. Amino acid sequence: CASSLDLGLSSGNTIYF. Variable domain in full (rest from reference TRBV5-1 and TRBJ1-3): KAGVTQTPRYLIKTRGQQVTLSCSPISGHRSVSWYQQTPGQGLQFLFEYFSETQRNKGNFPGRFSGRQFSNSRSEMNVSTLELGDSALYLCASSLDLGLSSGNTIYFGEGSWLTVV.

The genes are TRBV24-1 and TRBJ2-1; no clear D gene. Between the trimmed V and J ends, which lost 6 bases and 2 bases, there was a span of 10 bases. The CDR3 is 14 amino acids. Germline CDR1 is KGHDR and CDR2 is SFDVKD. The CDR3 region has the DNA TGTGCCACCAGTTCCTCCGGGCCCTACAATGAGCAGTTCTTC. Its protein product is CATSSSGPYNEQFF.

This clonotype has only a few counts. V and J are TRBV14 and TRBJ2-3; TRBD1 aligns across 8 bases. Germline trimming cut 0 bases from V and 3 bases from J; bases unmatched to any gene: 5. Germline V gene sequence: CDR1 SGHDN, CDR2 FVKESK. This CDR3 region has 16 residues. The CDR3, as DNA: TGTGCCAGCAGCCAAGAAGCAGGGGGCGTGACAGATACGCAGTATTTT. It is translated as CASSQEAGGVTDTQYF. The variable domain in full, completed from reference TRBV14 and TRBJ2-3, reads EAGVTQFPSHSVIEKGQTVTLRCDPISGHDNLYWYRRVMGKEIKFLLHFVKESKQDESGMPNNRFLAERTGGTYSTLKVQPAELEDSGVYFCASSQEAGGVTDTQYFGPGTRLTVL.

V and J are TRBV5-4 and TRBJ2-7; no firm D call. Trimming shortened V by 2 bases and J by 6 bases, and 6 bases separated the two germline ends. CDR3 length equals 11 residues. The germline CDR1 and CDR2 sequences are SGHNT and YYREEE (reference sequence). The DNA of the CDR3 is TGTGCCAGCAGCTTACTCACCGAGCAGTACTTC. Amino acid sequence: CASSLLTEQYF.

This chain uses TRBV19 with TRBJ2-7; D perhaps matches TRBD1 (7 bases). V was trimmed by 9 bases and J by 1 base, leaving 16 bases between them. CDR1 LNHDA and CDR2 SQIVND come from the germline V gene (reference sequence). The CDR3 loop spans 14 amino acids. CDR3 in DNA: TGTGCCAGAGCAGGGGGGTCGACGTCCTACGAGCAGTACTTC. Its translation: CARAGGSTSYEQYF.